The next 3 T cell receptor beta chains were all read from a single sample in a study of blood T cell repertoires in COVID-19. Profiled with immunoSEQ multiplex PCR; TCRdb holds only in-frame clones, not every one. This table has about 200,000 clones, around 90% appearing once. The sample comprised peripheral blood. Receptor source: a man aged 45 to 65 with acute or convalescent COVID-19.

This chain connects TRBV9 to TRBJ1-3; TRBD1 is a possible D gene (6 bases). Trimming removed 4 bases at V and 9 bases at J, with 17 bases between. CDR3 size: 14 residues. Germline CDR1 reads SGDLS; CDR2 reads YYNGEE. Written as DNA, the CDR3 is TGTGCCAGCAGCCCGAGGACGCAGGGGTTCACCATATATTTT. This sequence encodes CASSPRTQGFTIYF.

CDR3 sequence: CASGLVAGGLTGELFF. Here the CDR3 DNA reads TGTGCTAGTGGTTTGGTAGCGGGAGGGCTGACCGGGGAGCTGTTTTTT. The chain couples TRBV12-5 to TRBJ2-2, with TRBD2 identical over 10 bases. Germline values: CDR1 LGHNT, CDR2 FRNRAP. The CDR3 length is 16 residues. Trimming cost V 0 bases and J 5 bases; bases outside gene matches: 3.

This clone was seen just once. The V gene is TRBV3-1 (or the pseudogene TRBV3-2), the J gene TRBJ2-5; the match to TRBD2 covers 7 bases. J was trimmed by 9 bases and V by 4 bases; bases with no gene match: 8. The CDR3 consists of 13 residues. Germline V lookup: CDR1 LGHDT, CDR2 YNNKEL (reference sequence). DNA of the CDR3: TGTGCCAGCAGCCGCGGGAGTCGAGCGGCCCAGTACTTC. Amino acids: CASSRGSRAAQYF.